The clone carrying this TCR beta chain was picked up one time. In the original workflow: How many nucleated cells were present was estimated from reference gene primer amplification. The method was immunoSEQ multiplex PCR; TCRdb's version includes in-frame clones alone and lacks a portion of them. V and J calls and clone size come straight from that table; D and trimming were deduced from the DNA. The profile shows around 65,000 clones, roughly 84% of them singletons. This sample is part of a study of blood T cell repertoires in COVID-19. Study details: Sample material is recorded as cDNA or gDNA derived from T cells, B-cell-depleted T cells, or PBMCs.

This CDR3 has 19 amino acids. Germline lookup yields CDR1 GTSNPN and CDR2 SVGIG (reference sequence). V lost 0 bases, J lost 0 bases, and 18 bases lay in between. The receptor comes from a woman aged 80 or over with active or convalescent COVID-19. Sequenced material: peripheral blood. The rearrangement uses TRBV30 and TRBJ2-6; D is perhaps TRBD1 (6 bases). The CDR3 here is CAWSVSRADRNSGANVLTF. For the CDR3, the DNA is TGTGCCTGGAGTGTCTCACGCGCTGACAGGAACTCTGGGGCCAACGTCCTGACTTTC.